A selection of T cell receptor beta chains follows, all from one sample in a study of control samples from healthy donors and cancer patients. The method was immunoSEQ multiplex PCR; TCRdb's version includes in-frame clones alone and lacks a portion of them. The sample consists of roughly 150,000 clones, about 91% of them appearing once. Sequencing used blood. The receptor set was obtained from a man younger than 30 in good health. The CDR3 runs from the conserved cysteine through the conserved F or W. The D gene is left open where the match is weak. For some rows the clone size is stated as once, few or many, or as a class when expanded; others skip it.

TRBD1 | TRBJ1-6 | . | TRBV11-3 | CASSLTGSNSPLHF | TGTGCCAGCAGCCTGACAGGGAGTAATTCACCCCTCCACTTT
. | TRBJ1-1 | . | TRBV27 | CASSLFRSDGSRNTEAFF | TGTGCCAGCAGTTTATTCAGGTCAGACGGCTCACGGAACACTGAAGCTTTCTTT
. | TRBJ2-7 | . | TRBV2 | CASAGSYEQYF | TGTGCCAGCGCAGGATCCTACGAGCAGTACTTC
. | TRBJ2-2 | . | TRBV10-2 | CASRGGEQEYTGELFF | TGCGCCAGCAGAGGGGGTGAACAGGAGTACACCGGGGAGCTGTTTTTT
. | TRBJ2-4 | . | TRBV3-1/TRBV3-2 | CASSAGALNIQYF | TGTGCCAGCAGCGCCGGGGCTTTAAACATTCAGTACTTC
. | TRBJ1-5 | . | TRBV5-1 | CASRPIIHPPVEPQHF | TGCGCCAGCAGACCTATAATACACCCACCGGTTGAGCCCCAGCATTTT
. | TRBJ2-2 | . | TRBV10-3 | CAIRGGNTGELFF | TGTGCCATTAGGGGGGGGAACACCGGGGAGCTGTTTTTT
. | TRBJ2-7 | . | TRBV7-9 | CASSSGTATYEQYF | TGTGCCAGCAGCTCCGGGACCGCTACCTACGAGCAGTACTTC
. | TRBJ2-5 | . | TRBV7-2 | CASSLVGETQYF | TGTGCCAGCAGCTTAGTAGGGGAGACCCAGTACTTC
TRBD1 | TRBJ1-1 | once | TRBV3-1/TRBV3-2 | CASSLNPQGDTEAFF | TGTGCCAGCAGCCTCAACCCTCAGGGGGACACTGAAGCTTTCTTT
TRBD2 | TRBJ2-5 | . | TRBV27 | CASSFSGLAGGPPQETQYF | TGTGCCAGCAGTTTCTCCGGACTAGCGGGGGGCCCGCCCCAAGAGACCCAGTACTTC
. | TRBJ2-3 | . | TRBV5-1 | CASSLGTFTDTQYF | TGCGCCAGCAGCTTGGGGACATTCACAGATACGCAGTATTTT
TRBD1 | TRBJ2-7 | . | TRBV4-1 | CASSQLVGTGAYEQYF | TGCGCCAGCAGCCAACTTGTAGGGACAGGGGCCTACGAGCAGTACTTC
. | TRBJ1-5 | few | TRBV2 | CASSRQMSNQPQHF | TGTGCCAGCAGTAGACAGATGAGCAATCAGCCCCAGCATTTT